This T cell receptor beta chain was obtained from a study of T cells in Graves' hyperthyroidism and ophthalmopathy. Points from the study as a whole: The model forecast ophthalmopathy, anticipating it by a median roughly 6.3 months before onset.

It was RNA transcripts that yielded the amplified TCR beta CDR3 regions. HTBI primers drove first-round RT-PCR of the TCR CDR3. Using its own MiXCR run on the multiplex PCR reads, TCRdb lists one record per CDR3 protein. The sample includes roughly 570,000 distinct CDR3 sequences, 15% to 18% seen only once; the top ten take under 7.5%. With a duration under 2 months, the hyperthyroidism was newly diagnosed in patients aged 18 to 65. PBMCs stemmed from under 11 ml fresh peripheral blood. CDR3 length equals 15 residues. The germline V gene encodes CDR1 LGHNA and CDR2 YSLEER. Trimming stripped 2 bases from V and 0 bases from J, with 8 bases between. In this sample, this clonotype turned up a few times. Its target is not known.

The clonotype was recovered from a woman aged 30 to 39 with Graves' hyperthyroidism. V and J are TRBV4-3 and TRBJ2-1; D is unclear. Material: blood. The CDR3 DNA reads TGCGCCAGCAGCCAAAACAGTAGCTCCTACAATGAGCAGTTCTTC. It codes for CASSQNSSSYNEQFF.